A single sample gave rise to the 9 T cell receptor beta chains below, sequenced in a study of blood T cell repertoires in COVID-19. This table comes from immunoSEQ multiplex PCR, and its TCRdb copy is limited to in-frame clones, with some not included. The sample records 300,000 or so clones, more than 80% being singletons. The sample comprised peripheral blood. The receptors here all came from a man aged 18 to 30 who had recovered from COVID-19.

The chain has TRBV3-1 (or the pseudogene TRBV3-2) and TRBJ2-1; D is perhaps TRBD2 (6 bases). Germline CDR1 and CDR2: LGHDT and YNNKEL (reference sequence). CDR3 size: 14 residues. V lost 3 bases and J lost 7, with 13 bases in between. The CDR3 bases are TGTGCCAGCAGCCAGCGGGACGGCCTGAATGAGCAGTTCTTC. This encodes CASSQRDGLNEQFF.

This clone was seen a few times. This chain connects TRBV2 to TRBJ2-1, with 7 bases identical to TRBD1. The CDR3 covers 16 residues. CDR1 SNHLY and CDR2 FYNNEI come from the germline V gene. J lost 9 bases, V lost 5 bases, and 16 bases had no gene match. CDR3 in amino acids: CASSINRGQGIREQFF. CDR3 bases: TGTGCCAGCAGTATAAACAGGGGCCAGGGGATACGTGAGCAGTTCTTC.

The chain joins TRBV19 to TRBJ2-1, with D maybe TRBD1 (7 bases). The CDR3 covers 14 residues. Germline V gene data show CDR1 as LNHDA and CDR2 as SQIVND (reference sequence). V dropped 11 bases and J dropped 2 bases, with 16 bases sitting between them. The CDR3 DNA reads TGTGCCTCGGGCGGGACAGTCCCCTACAATGAGCAGTTCTTC. Protein product: CASGGTVPYNEQFF.

The V gene is TRBV19, the J gene TRBJ1-1, with D maybe TRBD1 (6 bases). Trimming left V 5 bases short and J 5 bases short, with 9 bases between. This CDR3 is 12 amino acids long. The germline CDR1 and CDR2 sequences are LNHDA and SQIVND (reference sequence). The CDR3: CASSARGTEAFF. As DNA, the CDR3 is TGTGCCAGTAGTGCCAGGGGAACTGAAGCTTTCTTT.

This clone has a single count. The rearrangement uses TRBV29-1 and TRBJ1-1, with no clear D. Deletions cut 5 bases from V and 3 bases from J, with 10 bases between. Looked up from germline, CDR1 is SQVTM and CDR2 is ANQGSEA. The CDR3 covers 12 residues. In DNA, the CDR3 is TGCAGCGTTACTCTGGTCGACACTGAAGCTTTCTTT. Translating gives CSVTLVDTEAFF.

The chain joins TRBV18 to TRBJ2-3; 10 nucleotides align to TRBD1. The trim removed 3 bases at V and 4 bases at J, leaving 4 bases unmatched. CDR1 and CDR2 from the germline V gene are KGHSH and LQKENI. CDR3 size: 15 residues. The CDR3 reads CASSPGQGRPDTQYF. As DNA, the CDR3 is TGTGCCAGCTCACCGGGACAGGGGCGCCCAGATACGCAGTATTTT.

CDR3 DNA sequence: TGTGCCAGCAGCTTATCAGGGGGTTACAATGAGCAGTTCTTC. Its protein product is CASSLSGGYNEQFF. J is TRBJ2-1 and V is TRBV7-3; 7 bases match TRBD1. CDR1 is SGHTA and CDR2 is FQGTGA in the germline V gene. CDR3 length equals 14 residues. The V segment lost 2 bases and the J segment 4 bases; nucleotides outside the gene matches: 2. Complete variable domain (other parts from reference TRBV7-3 and TRBJ2-1): GAGVSQTPSNKVTEKGKYVELRCDPISGHTALYWYRQSLGQGPEFLIYFQGTGAADDSGLPNDRFFAVRPEGSVSTLKIQRTERGDSAVYLCASSLSGGYNEQFFGPGTRLTVL.

The chain recombines TRBV18 with TRBJ1-2; the D gene is possibly TRBD1 (5 bases). CDR3 size: 15 residues. V lost 5 bases, J lost 0 bases, and 13 bases lay in between. Germline V lookup: CDR1 KGHSH, CDR2 LQKENI. In DNA, the CDR3 is TGTGCCAGCTCAGCGCAGGGTTCCACTAACTATGGCTACACCTTC. Protein product: CASSAQGSTNYGYTF.

V gene TRBV4-1 combines with J gene TRBJ1-4, with TRBD1 matching over 11 bases. The CDR3 is made up of 15 amino acids. Germline V gene data show CDR1 as MGHRA and CDR2 as YSYEKL. The junction had 5 bases not matched to a gene; V was cut back by 4 bases and J by 7 bases. The chain's CDR3 is CASSRTGGGGEKLFF. The CDR3 nucleotides read TGCGCCAGCAGCCGGACAGGGGGCGGTGGTGAAAAACTGTTTTTT.